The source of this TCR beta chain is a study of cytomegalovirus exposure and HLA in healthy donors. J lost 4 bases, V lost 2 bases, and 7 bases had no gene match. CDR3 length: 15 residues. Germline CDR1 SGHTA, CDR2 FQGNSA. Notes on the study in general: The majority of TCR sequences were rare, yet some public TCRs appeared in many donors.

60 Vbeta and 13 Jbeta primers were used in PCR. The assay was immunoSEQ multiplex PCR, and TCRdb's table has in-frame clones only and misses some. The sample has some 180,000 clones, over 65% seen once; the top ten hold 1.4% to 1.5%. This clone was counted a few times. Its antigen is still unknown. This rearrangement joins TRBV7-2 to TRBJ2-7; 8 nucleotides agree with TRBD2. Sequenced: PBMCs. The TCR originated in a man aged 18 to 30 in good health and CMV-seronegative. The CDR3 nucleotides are TGTGCCAGCAGCTTAAAAGCGGGAGTCACGTACGAGCAGTACTTC. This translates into CASSLKAGVTYEQYF.